The source of this T cell receptor (beta chain) is a study of cytomegalovirus exposure and HLA in healthy donors. Study details: There were 300 to 400 genotyped donors. Of these, about 81% fell in the genetic ancestry cluster associated with self-reported Caucasian donors.

General study points: By a later analysis, the bulk of CMV-associated TCR beta chains appeared HLA-restricted.

The study ran its PCR with 60 Vbeta and 13 Jbeta primers. Assay used: immunoSEQ multiplex PCR; TCRdb lists only in-frame clones, some missing. The data contain under 200,000 clones, 65% to 85% of them seen just once; the ten biggest clones take up over 1.1%. The CDR3 is 15 residues long. Trimming took 5 bases from V and 2 from J, leaving 15 bases between them. Germline V gene data show CDR1 as MNHEY and CDR2 as SMNVEV (reference sequence). Concerning this clone itself: Its antigen is not known.

The chain combines TRBV27 with TRBJ2-5, with D maybe TRBD1 (6 bases). This TCR was recovered from a man in his sixties in good health and CMV-seronegative. The sample taken for sequencing was PBMCs. The CDR3 sequence: CASSPRRGGQETQYF. CDR3 sequence (DNA): TGTGCCAGCAGTCCCCGGAGAGGGGGACAAGAGACCCAGTACTTC.